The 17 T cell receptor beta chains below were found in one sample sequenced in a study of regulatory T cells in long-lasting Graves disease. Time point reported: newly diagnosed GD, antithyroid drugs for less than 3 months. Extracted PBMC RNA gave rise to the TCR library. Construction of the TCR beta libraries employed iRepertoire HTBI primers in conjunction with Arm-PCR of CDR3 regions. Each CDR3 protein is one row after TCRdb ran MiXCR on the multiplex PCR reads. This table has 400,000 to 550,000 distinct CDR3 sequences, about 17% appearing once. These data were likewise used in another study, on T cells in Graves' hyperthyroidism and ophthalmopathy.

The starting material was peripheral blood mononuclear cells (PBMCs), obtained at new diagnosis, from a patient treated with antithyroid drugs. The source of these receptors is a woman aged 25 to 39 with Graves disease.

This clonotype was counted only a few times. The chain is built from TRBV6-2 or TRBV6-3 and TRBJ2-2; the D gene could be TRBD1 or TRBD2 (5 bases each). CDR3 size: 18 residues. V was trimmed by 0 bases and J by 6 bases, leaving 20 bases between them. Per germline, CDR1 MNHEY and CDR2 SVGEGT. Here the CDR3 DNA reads TGTGCCAGCAGTTACTCGAGGGGTTCGGGCTTCCCGGCCGGGGAGCTGTTTTTT. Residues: CASSYSRGSGFPAGELFF.

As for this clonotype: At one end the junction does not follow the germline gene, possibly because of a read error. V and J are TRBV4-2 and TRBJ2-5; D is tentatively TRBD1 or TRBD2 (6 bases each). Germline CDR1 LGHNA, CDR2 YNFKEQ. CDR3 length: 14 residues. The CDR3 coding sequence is TGTGCCAGCAGCCCACCGGGGGCCGGAGGGACCCAGCACTTC. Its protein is CASSPPGAGGTQHF.

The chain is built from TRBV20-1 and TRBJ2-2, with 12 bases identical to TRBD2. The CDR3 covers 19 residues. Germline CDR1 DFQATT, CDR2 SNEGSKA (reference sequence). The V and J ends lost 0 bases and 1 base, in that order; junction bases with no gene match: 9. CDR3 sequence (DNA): TGCAGTGCTAGAGATCTCTCGGCTAGCGGGAGGGGGAACACCGGGGAGCTGTTTTTT. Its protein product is CSARDLSASGRGNTGELFF.

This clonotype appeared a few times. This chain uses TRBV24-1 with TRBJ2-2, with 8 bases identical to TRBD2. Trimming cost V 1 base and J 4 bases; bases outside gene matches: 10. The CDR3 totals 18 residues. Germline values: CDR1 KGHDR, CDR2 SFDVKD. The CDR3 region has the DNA TGTGCCACCAGTGATTTCCCCCTTCACGGGAGGGGCACCGGGGAGCTGTTTTTT. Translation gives CATSDFPLHGRGTGELFF.

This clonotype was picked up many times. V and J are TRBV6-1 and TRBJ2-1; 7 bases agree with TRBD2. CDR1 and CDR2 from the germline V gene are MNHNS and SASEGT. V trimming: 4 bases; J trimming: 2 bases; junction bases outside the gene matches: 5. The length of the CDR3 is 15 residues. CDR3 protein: CASSVASGAYNEQFF. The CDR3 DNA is TGTGCCAGCAGTGTAGCCAGCGGGGCCTACAATGAGCAGTTCTTC.

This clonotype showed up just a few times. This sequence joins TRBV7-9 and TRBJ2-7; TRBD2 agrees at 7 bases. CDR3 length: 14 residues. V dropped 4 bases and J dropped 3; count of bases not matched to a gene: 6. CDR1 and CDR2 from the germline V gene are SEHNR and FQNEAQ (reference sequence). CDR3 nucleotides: TGTGCCAGCAGCTCAAGCGGGACCCTCTACGAGCAGTACTTC. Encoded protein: CASSSSGTLYEQYF.

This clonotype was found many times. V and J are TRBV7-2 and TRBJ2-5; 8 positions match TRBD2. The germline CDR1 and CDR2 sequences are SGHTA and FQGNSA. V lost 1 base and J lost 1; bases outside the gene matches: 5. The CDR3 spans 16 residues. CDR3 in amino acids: CASSLGVREGQETQYF. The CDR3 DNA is TGTGCCAGCAGCTTAGGCGTTCGGGAGGGCCAAGAGACCCAGTACTTC.

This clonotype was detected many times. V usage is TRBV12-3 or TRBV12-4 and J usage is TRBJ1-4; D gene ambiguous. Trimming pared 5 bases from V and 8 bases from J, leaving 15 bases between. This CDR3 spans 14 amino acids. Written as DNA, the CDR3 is TGTGCCAGCAGTCCTAATTTAAATGGCGAAAAACTGTTTTTT. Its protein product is CASSPNLNGEKLFF.

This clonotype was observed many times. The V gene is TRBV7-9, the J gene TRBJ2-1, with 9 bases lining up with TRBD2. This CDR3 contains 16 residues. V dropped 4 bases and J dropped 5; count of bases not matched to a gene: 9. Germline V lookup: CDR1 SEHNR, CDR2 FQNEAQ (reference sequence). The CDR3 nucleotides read TGTGCCAGCAGCTCCATGCGGGAGGGCCGGCACAATGAGCAGTTCTTC. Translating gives CASSSMREGRHNEQFF.

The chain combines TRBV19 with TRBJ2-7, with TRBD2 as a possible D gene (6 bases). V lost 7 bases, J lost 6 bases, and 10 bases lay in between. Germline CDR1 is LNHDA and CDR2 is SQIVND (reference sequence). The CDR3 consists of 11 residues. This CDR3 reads CASTQGGEQYF. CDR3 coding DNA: TGTGCCAGTACGCAGGGAGGCGAGCAGTACTTC.

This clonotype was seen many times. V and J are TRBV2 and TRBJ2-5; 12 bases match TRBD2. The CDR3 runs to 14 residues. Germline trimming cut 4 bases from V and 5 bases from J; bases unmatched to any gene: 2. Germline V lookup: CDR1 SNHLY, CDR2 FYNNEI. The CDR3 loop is CASSATSGRETQYF. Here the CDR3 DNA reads TGTGCCAGCAGTGCTACTAGCGGGAGGGAGACCCAGTACTTC. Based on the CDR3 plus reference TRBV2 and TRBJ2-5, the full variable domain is EPEVTQTPSHQVTQMGQEVILRCVPISNHLYFYWYRQILGQKVEFLVSFYNNEISEKSEIFDDQFSVERPDGSNFTLKIRSTKLEDSAMYFCASSATSGRETQYFGPGTRLLVL.

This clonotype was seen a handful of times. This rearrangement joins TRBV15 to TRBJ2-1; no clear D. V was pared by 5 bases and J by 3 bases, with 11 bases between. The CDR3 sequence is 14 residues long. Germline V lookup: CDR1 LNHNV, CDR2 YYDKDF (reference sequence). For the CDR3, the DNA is TGTGCCACCAGCCAAGGTCCCGACTACAATGAGCAGTTCTTC. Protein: CATSQGPDYNEQFF.

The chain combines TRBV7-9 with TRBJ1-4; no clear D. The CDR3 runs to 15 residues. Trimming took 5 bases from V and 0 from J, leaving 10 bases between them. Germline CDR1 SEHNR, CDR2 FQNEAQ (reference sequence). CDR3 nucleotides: TGTGCCAGCAGCCCTCCCCTATCAACTAATGAAAAACTGTTTTTT. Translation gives CASSPPLSTNEKLFF. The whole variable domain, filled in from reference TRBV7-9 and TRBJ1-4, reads DTGVSQNPRHKITKRGQNVTFRCDPISEHNRLYWYRQTLGQGPEFLTYFQNEAQLEKSRLLSDRFSAERPKGSFSTLEIQRTEQGDSAMYLCASSPPLSTNEKLFFGSGTQLSVL.

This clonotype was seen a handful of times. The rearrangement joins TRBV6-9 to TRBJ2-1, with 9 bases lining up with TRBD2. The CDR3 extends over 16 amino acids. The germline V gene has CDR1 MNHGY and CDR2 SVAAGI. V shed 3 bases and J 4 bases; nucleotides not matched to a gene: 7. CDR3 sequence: CASSYGGRATYNEQFF. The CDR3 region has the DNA TGTGCCAGCAGTTACGGCGGGAGGGCCACTTACAATGAGCAGTTCTTC.

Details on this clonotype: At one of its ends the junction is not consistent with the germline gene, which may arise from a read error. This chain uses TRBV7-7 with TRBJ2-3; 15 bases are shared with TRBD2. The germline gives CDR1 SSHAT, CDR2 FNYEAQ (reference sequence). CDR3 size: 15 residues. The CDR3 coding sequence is TGTGCTAGCAGCTCGGGACTAGCGGGAGGAGATACGCAGTATTTT. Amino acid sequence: CASSSGLAGGDTQYF.

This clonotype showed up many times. This chain's CDR3 is CSARVSGELNTEAFF. The CDR3 DNA follows: TGCAGTGCTAGAGTATCCGGGGAGCTGAACACTGAAGCTTTCTTT. The V call is TRBV20-1, the J call TRBJ1-1; no reliable D call. CDR3 length: 15 residues. The V end was cut by 1 base, the J end by 0 bases, with 12 bases between. The germline V gene encodes CDR1 DFQATT and CDR2 SNEGSKA (reference sequence).

CDR3 sequence: CASSQNLAGVYNEQFF. The CDR3 DNA reads TGTGCCAGCAGTCAAAACCTAGCGGGAGTCTACAATGAGCAGTTCTTC. This sequence joins TRBV6-2 or TRBV6-3 and TRBJ2-1, with 10 bases fitting TRBD2. The trim removed 5 bases at V and 3 bases at J, leaving 7 bases unmatched. Germline-derived CDR1 and CDR2 are MNHEY and SVGEGT. This CDR3 region has 16 residues.